A selection of T cell receptor beta chains follows, all from one sample in a study of T-cell memory formation after mild COVID-19. Using its own MiXCR run on the 5' RACE reads, TCRdb lists one record per CDR3 protein. The table records 140,000 to 150,000 distinct CDR3 sequences, under 30% of them present only once. Sequenced material: PBMCs or a T cell subset sorted from them (not recorded which). These receptors were taken from an adult woman who had mild COVID-19 (a few samples of this study predate the infection). Cell type and time point are not known. The CDR3 runs from the conserved cysteine through the conserved F or W. A D gene is named only where the DNA matches it firmly. The listing skips clone size in some rows; elsewhere it reads once, few, many or a size class.

V	D	J	size	DNA	CDR3
TRBV2	TRBD2	TRBJ2-1	few	TGTGCCAGCAGTGAAGCGGGGGGGTACCGATTCTACAATGAGCAGTTCTTC	CASSEAGGYRFYNEQFF
TRBV7-9	TRBD2	TRBJ2-3	many	TGTGCCAGCAGCTCAGATCCGGGACTAGCGCCAGATACGCAGTATTTT	CASSSDPGLAPDTQYF
TRBV15	-	TRBJ1-2	few	TGTGCCACCCGACGGGGGGCGACGAACTATGGCTACACCTTC	CATRRGATNYGYTF
TRBV5-1	-	TRBJ2-3	few	TGCGCCAGCAGCTTGGATACGATCACAGATACGCAGTATTTT	CASSLDTITDTQYF
TRBV7-9	-	TRBJ2-7	-	TGTGCCAGCAGCTCCACCGACGGGGGCTCCTACGAGCAGTACTTC	CASSSTDGGSYEQYF
TRBV13	-	TRBJ1-2	-	TGTGCCAGCAGCTCCTCCGGGGGGCTGAGCTATGGCTACACCTTC	CASSSSGGLSYGYTF
TRBV7-9	-	TRBJ2-1	many	TGTGCCAGCAGCCCGGACTATTACAATGAGCAGTTCTTC	CASSPDYYNEQFF
TRBV4-2	-	TRBJ1-2	few	TGTGCCAGCAGCCAAGACCAGGCCCTCGATGGCTACACCTTC	CASSQDQALDGYTF
TRBV15	-	TRBJ2-7	-	TGTGCCACCAGCAGCTCCAGGGATAACGAGCAGTACTTC	CATSSSRDNEQYF
TRBV6-6	-	TRBJ1-5	few	TGTGCCAGCAGTTACCACCTTGAGAGGGTATGGAATCAGCCCCAGCATTTT	CASSYHLERVWNQPQHF
TRBV4-1	-	TRBJ2-1	-	TGCGCCAGCAGCCCGCCTCTCGACTCGGATGAGCAGTTCTTC	CASSPPLDSDEQFF
TRBV6-5	-	TRBJ1-1	-	TGTGCCAGCAGTTACTCCGCCCGGGGACCGGGCACTGAAGCTTTCTTT	CASSYSARGPGTEAFF
TRBV4-3	TRBD2	TRBJ2-7	-	TGCGCCAGCAGCCAATTTAGCGGGCCCTACGAGCAGTACTTC	CASSQFSGPYEQYF
TRBV4-1	-	TRBJ2-7	-	TGCGCCAGCAGCCAAGATAGAGACAGAGCCACCTACGAGCAGTACTTC	CASSQDRDRATYEQYF
TRBV5-1	-	TRBJ2-2	few	TGCGCCAGCAGCTTGGGGGAGAACACCGGGGAGCTGTTTTTT	CASSLGENTGELFF
TRBV30	-	TRBJ2-2	once	TGTGCCTGGAGTGTAGAATGGGGGAGGAACACCGGGGAGCTGTTTTTT	CAWSVEWGRNTGELFF
TRBV20-1	TRBD2	TRBJ2-3	-	TGCAGTGCTCCCATTAGCGGGGGGGTAGTATACACAGATACGCAGTATTTT	CSAPISGGVVYTDTQYF
TRBV27	-	TRBJ2-1	-	TGTGCCAGCAGTTGGACGAGCTCCTACTCCTACAATGAGCAGTTCTTC	CASSWTSSYSYNEQFF
TRBV3-1	-	TRBJ2-7	-	TGTGCCAGCAGCCAAGATCTGTCAGGTTACGAGCAGTACTTC	CASSQDLSGYEQYF
TRBV20-1	-	TRBJ2-3	-	TGCAGTGCTAGGGTAACCCCCGGGCGAGATACGCAGTATTTT	CSARVTPGRDTQYF
TRBV11-2	-	TRBJ1-3	-	TGTGCCAGCAGCCAAACAAGGTCCGGCACCATATATTTT	CASSQTRSGTIYF
TRBV3-1	-	TRBJ2-2	few	TGTGCCAGCAGCCAAGTGTCTCCTCCGACCGGGGAGCTGTTTTTT	CASSQVSPPTGELFF
TRBV12-3/TRBV12-4	TRBD2	TRBJ2-7	few	TGTGCCAGCAGTCCCACCCTCGCGGGAGATTTATACGAGCAGTACTTC	CASSPTLAGDLYEQYF
TRBV9	-	TRBJ2-2	few	TGTGCCAGCAGCGTAAATAGACTAACGAGCACCGGGGAGCTGTTTTTT	CASSVNRLTSTGELFF
TRBV2	-	TRBJ1-2	-	TGTGCCAGCAGGGGTCTCTCCGGCTACACCTTC	CASRGLSGYTF
TRBV30	TRBD1	TRBJ1-1	few	TGTGCCTCTTCACCCCAGACAGGGCCCAACACTGAAGCTTTCTTT	CASSPQTGPNTEAFF
TRBV20-1	-	TRBJ2-1	few	TGCAGTGCTAGAGATGTCGCGGGGTCCTCCTACAATGAGCAGTTCTTC	CSARDVAGSSYNEQFF
TRBV21-1	-	TRBJ1-1	-	TGTGCCAGCAGCCTCCGACGGTCACTCTGGGGGACTGAAGCTTTCTTT	CASSLRRSLWGTEAFF
TRBV11-2	TRBD1	TRBJ2-1	-	TGTGCCAGCGCGGGACAGGGTAGCAATGAGCAGTTCTTC	CASAGQGSNEQFF
TRBV9	TRBD1	TRBJ1-4	-	TGTGCCAGCAGCGTAGCTTCAGGGGGCGTTGAAAAACTGTTTTTT	CASSVASGGVEKLFF
TRBV12-3/TRBV12-4	-	TRBJ1-2	-	TGTGCCAGCAGTCAGTTCTATGGCTACACCTTC	CASSQFYGYTF
TRBV10-2	-	TRBJ1-1	-	TGCGCCAGCAGTGAGATCGAGGAGTGGGGACGGAACACTGAAGCTTTCTTT	CASSEIEEWGRNTEAFF
TRBV6-5	TRBD2	TRBJ2-3	-	TGTGCCAGCAGTTACGCCACTAGCGGGATCAATACGCAGTATTTT	CASSYATSGINTQYF
TRBV6-6	TRBD2	TRBJ2-7	many	TGTGCCCATGGGGGACTAGGTCACGAGCAGTACTTC	CAHGGLGHEQYF
TRBV7-7	-	TRBJ2-3	few	TGTGCTAGCAGCCCAGACGAGAGAGATACGCAGTATTTT	CASSPDERDTQYF
TRBV2	-	TRBJ2-3	-	TGTGCCAGCAGTGAAGCGGCTAGCAGACTCACAGATACGCAGTATTTT	CASSEAASRLTDTQYF
TRBV6-6	-	TRBJ1-2	few	TGTGCCAGCAGTCCCCGACCGGGGGGTATTAACTATGGCTACACCTTC	CASSPRPGGINYGYTF
TRBV4-3	TRBD1	TRBJ2-7	few	TGCGCCAGCAGCCCCACAGGGGAACACGAGCAGTACTTC	CASSPTGEHEQYF
TRBV7-8	TRBD1	TRBJ1-2	-	TGTGCCAGCAGTTTAACGGGACAGGGCTATGGCTACACCTTC	CASSLTGQGYGYTF
TRBV6-5	TRBD1	TRBJ2-1	-	TGTGCCAGCAGTTTAACAGGGGTTTACAATGAGCAGTTCTTC	CASSLTGVYNEQFF
TRBV12-3/TRBV12-4	TRBD1	TRBJ2-7	few	TGTGCCAGCAGTTCGGGCAGGGGGCGGGAAGAGCAGTACTTC	CASSSGRGREEQYF
TRBV11-1	-	TRBJ1-2	-	TGTGCCAGCAGCCAGTTCCCCCTATCGTACCCGGACAAAGACGATGGCTACACCTTC	CASSQFPLSYPDKDDGYTF
TRBV28	-	TRBJ2-4	-	TGTGCCAGCAGTTTATTTGGCGAGGACAGCTTCGTCGCCAAAAACATTCAGTACTTC	CASSLFGEDSFVAKNIQYF
TRBV20-1	-	TRBJ1-2	-	TGCAGTGCTATCCCGACATCGTTTTATGGCTACACCTTC	CSAIPTSFYGYTF
TRBV7-9	TRBD1	TRBJ1-2	-	TGTGCCAGCAGCTTCGACAGGGCGGATGGCTACACCTTC	CASSFDRADGYTF
TRBV9	-	TRBJ1-1	-	TGTGCCAGCAGCCCCCGGTGGGGGAGCGACACTGAAGCTTTCTTT	CASSPRWGSDTEAFF
TRBV29-1	-	TRBJ2-5	-	TGCAGCGTTGAAGGAACGTCCTGGGAGACCCAGTACTTC	CSVEGTSWETQYF
TRBV12-3/TRBV12-4	-	TRBJ2-5	-	TGTGCCAGCAGTTTAGGCGGGGTGTACCAAGAGACCCAGTACTTC	CASSLGGVYQETQYF
TRBV6-2/TRBV6-3	-	TRBJ2-3	-	TGTGCCAGCACCCCGGGGGTACCTAGCACAGATACGCAGTATTTT	CASTPGVPSTDTQYF
TRBV9	-	TRBJ1-2	-	TGTGCCAGCAGCGTAGGTTCGGGGTACTATGGCTACACCTTC	CASSVGSGYYGYTF
TRBV27	-	TRBJ1-2	-	TGTGCCAGCAGTTTGAACCGGGCCCTCTATGGCTACACCTTC	CASSLNRALYGYTF
TRBV4-3	-	TRBJ2-5	-	TGCGCCAGCAGCCAAAGTCGCCAGCAAGAGACCCAGTACTTC	CASSQSRQQETQYF
TRBV2	-	TRBJ2-7	-	TGTGCCAGCAGTTCCGGAAGAGAGGGCCTAGTCGCCTACGAGCAGTACTTC	CASSSGREGLVAYEQYF
TRBV4-1	TRBD2	TRBJ2-5	few	TGCGCCAGCAGCCAAGTCAGCGGGGGGGCCGGAGAGACCCAGTACTTC	CASSQVSGGAGETQYF
TRBV7-9	TRBD2	TRBJ2-1	-	TGTGCCAGCAGCTTCGGAGCGGGGAGGTACAATGAGCAGTTCTTC	CASSFGAGRYNEQFF
TRBV5-1	-	TRBJ2-1	few	TGCGCCAGCAGCTTGTTAAACAGGGCAACGGGGTACAATGAGCAGTTCTTC	CASSLLNRATGYNEQFF
TRBV7-8	-	TRBJ2-7	once	TGTGCCAGCAGCCCGTTTACGAGTACGGGGGGCTTCGAGCAGTACTTC	CASSPFTSTGGFEQYF
TRBV14	-	TRBJ2-7	many	TGTGCCAGCAGCCAACAAACCAGGGGCTACGAGCAGTACTTC	CASSQQTRGYEQYF
TRBV7-8	-	TRBJ2-7	few	TGTGCCAGCGAAGATGGGAGGCGCGAGCAGTACTTC	CASEDGRREQYF